These T cell receptor beta chains were read from a single sample in a study of control samples from healthy donors and cancer patients. TCRdb's copy holds only in-frame clones and misses some; the assay was immunoSEQ multiplex PCR. The repertoire table contains about 200,000 clones. The sample consisted of blood. These receptors were taken from a woman aged 25 to 39 in good health. The CDR3 runs from the conserved cysteine through the conserved F or W. The D gene is left open where the match is weak.

TRBV9	TRBD1	TRBJ1-1	TGTGCCAGCAGCGTCCAAGACAGGGGTGAAGCTTTCTTT	CASSVQDRGEAFF
TRBV9	.	TRBJ1-2	TGTGCCAGCAGCTCGAACTATGGCTACACCTTC	CASSSNYGYTF
TRBV6-4	TRBD1	TRBJ2-1	TGTGCCAGCAGGAGGGACAGGGATAATGAGCAGTTCTTC	CASRRDRDNEQFF
TRBV15	.	TRBJ1-1	TGTGCCACCAGCACGTACAGGGAACTTACTGCTGAAGCTTTCTTT	CATSTYRELTAEAFF
TRBV19	.	TRBJ1-1	TGTGCCAGTAGGCGGACTGGGGGTGGGAACACTGAAGCTTTCTTT	CASRRTGGGNTEAFF
TRBV19	.	TRBJ1-4	TGTGCCAGTAGTATGATTGCAACTAATGAAAAACTGTTTTTT	CASSMIATNEKLFF
TRBV7-9	.	TRBJ1-5	TGTGCCAGCAGCCACGTCGGGACAAAAAATCAGCCCCAGCATTTT	CASSHVGTKNQPQHF
TRBV9	.	TRBJ2-2	TGTGCCAGCAGCGCCCGTAGGGGATGGGCTCGAAACACCGGGGAGCTGTTTTTT	CASSARRGWARNTGELFF
TRBV19	TRBD1	TRBJ1-5	TGTGCCAGTAGCCGGGACAGCTATAGCAATCAGCCCCAGCATTTT	CASSRDSYSNQPQHF
TRBV27	TRBD1	TRBJ1-2	TGTGCCAGCAGTAAACCTGCAGGGGGCGTCGGTGGCTACACCTTC	CASSKPAGGVGGYTF
TRBV13	.	TRBJ2-3	TGTGCCAGCAGCCCCTCCGGGACCCCCGCCAGAGATACGCAGTATTTT	CASSPSGTPARDTQYF
TRBV5-1	.	TRBJ1-1	TGCGCCAGCGCTTACGGCACTGAAGCTTTCTTT	CASAYGTEAFF
TRBV27	TRBD1	TRBJ1-2	TGTGCCAGCAGTTTATCCCGGGGACAGCATGGCTACACCTTC	CASSLSRGQHGYTF
TRBV27	.	TRBJ2-7	TGTGCCAGCCTTACAAGGCTAGGGGGATGGGACGAGCAGTACTTC	CASLTRLGGWDEQYF
TRBV5-4	.	TRBJ1-5	TGTGCCAGCAGCTTACAGGGTCAACAGCCCCAGCATTTT	CASSLQGQQPQHF
TRBV27	.	TRBJ1-2	TGTGCCAGCAGTTTCTTCTCAGGCCTTGGAGGGGGCTACACCTTC	CASSFFSGLGGGYTF
TRBV5-1	TRBD2	TRBJ2-5	TGCGCCAGCCAAGGGACTAGCGGGGTAGAGACCCAGTACTTC	CASQGTSGVETQYF
TRBV18	TRBD2	TRBJ2-1	TGTGCCAGCTCACCGGCTAGCGGGGGGAATTACAATGAGCAGTTCTTC	CASSPASGGNYNEQFF
TRBV5-4	.	TRBJ2-5	TGTGCCAGCAGCTTGGAGGGCCTCCAAGAGACCCAGTACTTC	CASSLEGLQETQYF
TRBV18	.	TRBJ2-6	TGTGCCAGCTTCCCCACAACCCAGGGGACTGGGGCCAACGTCCTGACTTTC	CASFPTTQGTGANVLTF
TRBV18	.	TRBJ2-5	TGTGCCAGCTCACTGAGGACCCAAGAGACCCAGTACTTC	CASSLRTQETQYF
TRBV30	.	TRBJ1-1	TGTGCCTGGAGCCACCCTAACGGACCCAGAAACTTCTTT	CAWSHPNGPRNFF
TRBV28	TRBD1	TRBJ1-6	TGTGCCAGCAGTTTAAGACAGGGACCTAATTCACCCCTCCACTTT	CASSLRQGPNSPLHF
TRBV10-3	.	TRBJ1-4	TGTGCCATCAGTGACCCAGGGGAGGGCGGACTTGAAAAACTGTTTTTT	CAISDPGEGGLEKLFF
TRBV2	TRBD1	TRBJ2-1	TGTGCCAGCAGTCGGGACAGCTCCTACAATGAGCAGTTCTTC	CASSRDSSYNEQFF
TRBV2	.	TRBJ1-3	TGTGCCAGCAGTGCGGGATACAGGGTCAGATCTGGAAACACCATATATTTT	CASSAGYRVRSGNTIYF
TRBV28	.	TRBJ2-7	TGTGCCAGCAGTTTAGAGGGCGACTACGAGCAGTACTTC	CASSLEGDYEQYF
TRBV24-1	.	TRBJ2-3	TGTGCCACCAGTGAGGTCACAGATACGCAGTATTTT	CATSEVTDTQYF
TRBV3-1/TRBV3-2	.	TRBJ2-7	TGTGCCAGCAGCCAAGTGGCCTACGAGCAGTACTTC	CASSQVAYEQYF
TRBV28	.	TRBJ1-1	TGTGCCAGCAGTCGCAGAGGGTTGGAGAACACTGAAGCTTTCTTT	CASSRRGLENTEAFF
TRBV7-9	TRBD1	TRBJ1-1	TGTGCCAGCAGCTTCATATCAGGGACAGGGAACACTGAAGCTTTCTTT	CASSFISGTGNTEAFF
TRBV19	.	TRBJ1-2	TGTGCCAGTACTATCCCGTCGGACGGATACTATGGCTACACCTTC	CASTIPSDGYYGYTF
TRBV9	.	TRBJ1-4	TGTGCCAGCAGCGTACGAGGAGAAAAACTGTTTTTT	CASSVRGEKLFF
TRBV28	.	TRBJ1-5	TGTGCCACCAAGAGGGACATAGGCAATCAGCCCCAGCATTTT	CATKRDIGNQPQHF
TRBV7-3	.	TRBJ2-1	TGTGCCAGCAGCCGTACACAAGACAATGAGCAGTTCTTC	CASSRTQDNEQFF
TRBV5-1	.	TRBJ1-1	TGCGCCAGCAGCTTGGACAGGGCTCAGAACACTGAAGCTTTCTTT	CASSLDRAQNTEAFF
TRBV14	TRBD1	TRBJ2-7	TGTGCCAGCAGCCCAATTGACAGGGTTTATAGCGAGCAGTACTTC	CASSPIDRVYSEQYF
TRBV6-2/TRBV6-3	TRBD1	TRBJ2-7	TGTGCCAGCAGTTCGACAGGGGGCCGATACGAGCAGTACTTC	CASSSTGGRYEQYF
TRBV11-1	.	TRBJ1-2	TGTGCCAGCAGCCCCCGGGACGGATATGGCTACACCTTC	CASSPRDGYGYTF
TRBV28	.	TRBJ2-2	TGTGCCAGCAGTTCCGGGACATACACCGGGGAGCTGTTTTTT	CASSSGTYTGELFF
TRBV6-2/TRBV6-3	TRBD2	TRBJ2-7	TGTGCCAGCAGTTGGGCTAGCGGGGGGGCCGACGAGCAGTACTTC	CASSWASGGADEQYF
TRBV6-5	.	TRBJ1-1	TGTGCCAGCAATGGCAGGGACCCACGGGACACTGAAGCTTTCTTT	CASNGRDPRDTEAFF
TRBV10-3	TRBD1	TRBJ1-2	TGTGCCATCAGGAGGACAGGGAGGGACTATGGCTACACCTTC	CAIRRTGRDYGYTF
TRBV7-8	.	TRBJ1-5	TGTGCCAGCAGCTCCACCGGGACCTACTATCTGGCCCAGCATTTT	CASSSTGTYYLAQHF
TRBV27	TRBD1	TRBJ1-2	TGTGCCAGCAGTTTTTTAGGACAGGGGGCCAATGGCTACACCTTC	CASSFLGQGANGYTF
TRBV5-8	.	TRBJ1-6	TGTGCCAGCAGCCCGGGAAGGGGTTACAATTCACCCCTCCACTTT	CASSPGRGYNSPLHF
TRBV7-8	.	TRBJ2-1	TGTGCCAGCAGCTTATACAGAAGCTCCTACAATGAGCAGTTCTTC	CASSLYRSSYNEQFF
TRBV30	.	TRBJ1-4	TGTGCCTGGTCGTCCAGAAGGAGTGAAAAACTGTTTTTT	CAWSSRRSEKLFF
TRBV27	TRBD1	TRBJ1-2	TGTGCCAGCAGTCTCTGGGACAGCCGGTATGGCTACACCTTC	CASSLWDSRYGYTF
TRBV11-2	.	TRBJ1-2	TGTGCCAGCAGCTTAGTAGGGGCCCTGAGCACCTTC	CASSLVGALSTF
TRBV28	TRBD1	TRBJ1-2	TGTGCCAGCACCTCACAGGGGCTTAACTATGGCTACACCTTC	CASTSQGLNYGYTF
TRBV6-5	TRBD1	TRBJ1-3	TGTGCCAGCAGTTACTCGGGGGACAGTTCTGGAAACACCATATATTTT	CASSYSGDSSGNTIYF
TRBV28	.	TRBJ1-5	TGTGCCAGCAGTTTAGCAGGGGCCCGAAACCAGCCCCAGCATTTT	CASSLAGARNQPQHF
TRBV7-2	TRBD1	TRBJ1-5	TGTGCCAGCAGCTTAGTGGGACAGGGAAATCAGCCCCAGCATTTT	CASSLVGQGNQPQHF